The next 26 T cell receptor beta chains were all read from a single sample in a study of preoperative IRX-2 immunotherapy in early breast cancer. TCRdb keeps only in-frame clones here, not all; method: immunoSEQ multiplex PCR. The sample lists more than 25,000 clones; approximately 78% were seen once. The treatment was: preoperative locoregional IRX-2 cytokine immunotherapy. Sample: lymph node tissue, taken after IRX-2 immunotherapy. The receptors were gathered from a human donor with breast cancer.

This clone was seen only a few times. This chain links TRBV19 with TRBJ2-2; TRBD1 or TRBD2 may be the D gene (6 bases each). Germline CDR1 and CDR2: LNHDA and SQIVND (reference sequence). CDR3 length: 14 residues. Trimming took off 7 bases at V and 1 base at J, with 10 bases between the two ends. CDR3 coding DNA: TGTGCCAGTACGGGGGCAGGGAACACCGGGGAGCTGTTTTTT. Its protein is CASTGAGNTGELFF.

This clone was seen only a few times. V is TRBV18 and J is TRBJ2-7; D is uncertain. Per the germline V gene, CDR1 is KGHSH and CDR2 is LQKENI. CDR3 length: 16 residues. The V end was cut by 0 bases, the J end by 7 bases, with 19 bases between. The DNA of the CDR3 is TGTGCCAGCTCACCACCGGGCAGGCACCTCCCATCTGAGCAGTACTTC. Translation gives CASSPPGRHLPSEQYF.

J is TRBJ1-2 and V is TRBV30; no clear D. V was shortened by 3 bases and J by 2 bases, with 7 bases between the two germline ends. The V gene's germline CDR1 is GTSNPN and CDR2 SVGIG (reference sequence). CDR3 length: 12 residues. The CDR3 region has the DNA TGTGCCTGGAGCGCTGGGAACTATGGCTACACCTTC. This translates into CAWSAGNYGYTF.

The chain combines TRBV6-8 with TRBJ2-2; D remains ambiguous. CDR3 length equals 14 residues. Germline values: CDR1 MNHGY, CDR2 SAAAGT. V gave up 0 bases and J gave up 1 base, with 3 bases separating them. The CDR3 DNA reads as TGTGCCAGCAGTTACTCGGGGAACACCGGGGAGCTGTTTTTT. Amino acid sequence: CASSYSGNTGELFF.

J is TRBJ1-2 and V is TRBV19; TRBD1 aligns across 7 bases. Per germline, CDR1 LNHDA and CDR2 SQIVND (reference sequence). The CDR3 has 13 amino acids. J gave up 3 bases and V 7 bases, and 5 bases lay outside the gene matches. CDR3: CASTGQYDYGYTF. CDR3 coding DNA: TGTGCCAGTACGGGACAGTATGACTATGGCTACACCTTC.

The chain joins TRBV30 to TRBJ2-5, with TRBD2 matching over 9 bases. The germline gives CDR1 GTSNPN, CDR2 SVGIG (reference sequence). The V gene end was trimmed by 4 bases and the J gene end by 4 bases; junction bases not matched to a gene: 13. This CDR3 comprises 16 residues. The CDR3 sequence is CAWTGLGGGALETQYF. CDR3 nucleotide sequence: TGTGCCTGGACGGGCCTGGGCGGGGGGGCCTTAGAGACCCAGTACTTC.

The chain carries TRBV19 and TRBJ1-6; a possible D gene is TRBD1 (5 bases). The V gene's germline CDR1 is LNHDA and CDR2 SQIVND (reference sequence). The germline V and J ends were trimmed by 5 bases and 5 bases, with 13 bases remaining between them. This CDR3 has 15 amino acids. CDR3 DNA: TGTGCCAGTAGTTTTGGGACGACAAATAATTCACCCCTCCACTTT. Translation gives CASSFGTTNNSPLHF.

The rearrangement joins TRBV18 to TRBJ1-3, with unresolved D. Trimming removed 2 bases at V and 4 bases at J, with 12 bases between. From germline, CDR1 is KGHSH and CDR2 LQKENI. The length of the CDR3 is 15 residues. The CDR3 nucleotides read TGTGCCAGCTCACCATATTCCGGCAGGGGAAACACCATATATTTT. Its translation: CASSPYSGRGNTIYF.

The rearrangement links TRBV18 to TRBJ1-1; D is unclear. V lost 2 bases to trimming and J lost 1 base, with 5 bases between them. The CDR3 contains 13 residues. The germline V gene has CDR1 KGHSH and CDR2 LQKENI. The CDR3 DNA sequence: TGTGCCAGCTCACCAGGACCGAACACTGAAGCTTTCTTT. This sequence encodes CASSPGPNTEAFF.

V usage is TRBV18 and J usage is TRBJ2-3; a possible D gene is TRBD1 (6 bases). Germline CDR1 is KGHSH and CDR2 is LQKENI. CDR3 length equals 13 residues. Trimming stripped 3 bases from V and 5 bases from J, with 9 bases between. The CDR3: CASSPPGEDTQYF. In nucleotides, the CDR3 is TGTGCCAGCTCACCCCCAGGGGAAGATACGCAGTATTTT.

The J gene is TRBJ1-2, the V gene TRBV5-1, with TRBD1 matching over 7 bases. Trimming removed 3 bases from V and 6 bases from J; junction bases left unmatched: 11. The germline V gene has CDR1 SGHRS and CDR2 YFSETQ. The length of the CDR3 is 15 residues. The DNA of the CDR3 is TGCGCCAGCAGCTCTCAGACAGGGAATCTTCATGGCTACACCTTC. Protein product: CASSSQTGNLHGYTF.

The chain joins TRBV29-1 to TRBJ1-2; unclear D gene. Germline loops: CDR1 SQVTM, CDR2 ANQGSEA. V was shortened by 4 bases and J by 3 bases, with 9 bases between the two germline ends. This CDR3 comprises 12 residues. The CDR3, as DNA: TGCAGCGTTGTGGCGACGGACTATGGCTACACCTTC. Its translation: CSVVATDYGYTF.

The chain has TRBV28 and TRBJ1-2; D possibly corresponds to TRBD1 (5 bases). CDR3 length: 13 residues. Trimming stripped 5 bases from V and 10 bases from J, with 17 bases between. Germline V lookup: CDR1 MDHEN, CDR2 SYDVKM. The CDR3 DNA reads TGTGCCAGCAGTCTGGGGGGGACTTGGGTCTACACCTTC. It specifies CASSLGGTWVYTF.

V and J are TRBV18 and TRBJ1-1, with D uncertain. Trimming stripped 1 base from V and 3 bases from J, with 9 bases between. Looked up from germline, CDR1 is KGHSH and CDR2 is LQKENI. The length of the CDR3 is 14 residues. Here the CDR3 DNA reads TGTGCCAGCTCACCACAGGGTACGGACACTGAAGCTTTCTTT. Amino acids: CASSPQGTDTEAFF. The complete variable domain, with remaining parts taken from reference TRBV18 and TRBJ1-1, reads NAGVMQNPRHLVRRRGQEARLRCSPMKGHSHVYWYRQLPEEGLKFMVYLQKENIIDESGMPKERFSAEFPKEGPSILRIQQVVRGDSAAYFCASSPQGTDTEAFFGQGTRLTVV.

The chain has TRBV27 and TRBJ2-5; 11 positions match TRBD2. V lost 5 bases, J lost 5 bases, and 13 bases stayed unmatched. Germline V CDR1 and CDR2: MNHEY, SMNVEV (reference sequence). This CDR3 region has 17 residues. This CDR3 reads CASSEISGGALKETQYF. Here the CDR3 DNA reads TGTGCCAGCAGTGAAATTAGCGGGGGGGCTCTCAAGGAGACCCAGTACTTC.

V is TRBV19 and J is TRBJ2-6, with D unclear. The CDR3 loop spans 15 amino acids. V gave up 5 bases and J gave up 1 base, with 9 bases separating them. The germline V gene encodes CDR1 LNHDA and CDR2 SQIVND (reference sequence). The CDR3 DNA reads TGTGCCAGTAGTTTCCGACTTTCTGGGGCCAACGTCCTGACTTTC. This encodes CASSFRLSGANVLTF.

This clone was detected only a few times. The chain links TRBV6-8 to TRBJ1-1, with D unclear. The CDR3 consists of 13 residues. Germline CDR1 and CDR2: MNHGY and SAAAGT. The V end was cut by 5 bases, the J end by 1 base, with 8 bases between. The CDR3 region is CASSPPQNTEAFF. CDR3 bases: TGTGCCAGCAGTCCTCCACAGAACACTGAAGCTTTCTTT.

The V gene is TRBV28, the J gene TRBJ2-3; no definite D call. Germline lookup yields CDR1 MDHEN and CDR2 SYDVKM. V was trimmed by 7 bases and J by 2 bases, leaving 7 bases between them. This CDR3 region has 12 residues. Written as DNA, the CDR3 is TGTGCCAGCATGAGGTACACAGATACGCAGTATTTT. Translation: CASMRYTDTQYF.

The chain links TRBV19 to TRBJ2-2, with D perhaps TRBD2 (6 bases). This CDR3 is 18 amino acids long. V gave up 3 bases and J gave up 6 bases, with 23 bases separating them. The germline gives CDR1 LNHDA, CDR2 SQIVND (reference sequence). As DNA, the CDR3 is TGTGCCAGTAGTATTAATCTACTGGGGACTGTAAGAGCCGGGGAGCTGTTTTTT. It yields the protein CASSINLLGTVRAGELFF.

This clone was seen only once. V usage is TRBV6-8 and J usage is TRBJ2-7; TRBD1 matches at 9 bases. Trimming took 9 bases from V and 0 from J; bases not matched to a gene: 9. This CDR3 contains 15 residues. Germline V gene sequence: CDR1 MNHGY, CDR2 SAAAGT. The CDR3 spells CASLQGAFNSYEQYF. CDR3 nucleotide sequence: TGTGCCAGTTTACAGGGGGCCTTTAACTCCTACGAGCAGTACTTC.

The chain links TRBV28 to TRBJ2-1; D tentatively fits TRBD1 or TRBD2 (5 bases each). CDR1 and CDR2 from the germline V gene are MDHEN and SYDVKM. The CDR3 extends over 17 amino acids. V lost 3 bases and J 5 bases, leaving 20 bases between the germline ends. This CDR3 is CASSLPARGRINNEQFF. CDR3 in DNA: TGTGCCAGCAGTTTGCCTGCTCGGGGCCGAATAAACAATGAGCAGTTCTTC.

The chain employs TRBV6-8 and TRBJ1-2, with D maybe TRBD1 (5 bases). Trimming cost V 2 bases and J 8 bases, with 12 bases left between them. The CDR3 has 13 residues. CDR1 and CDR2 from the germline V gene are MNHGY and SAAAGT. CDR3: CASSYGQGRGYTF. CDR3 DNA sequence: TGTGCCAGCAGTTACGGGCAGGGCAGAGGCTACACCTTC.

The V call is TRBV18, the J call TRBJ2-6; maybe TRBD1 (6 bases). CDR1 is KGHSH and CDR2 is LQKENI in the germline V gene. The V end was cut by 8 bases, the J end by 4 bases, with 9 bases between. This CDR3 is built from 13 residues. The CDR3 reads CASAGTGANVLTF. The CDR3 region has the DNA TGTGCCAGCGCTGGGACAGGGGCCAACGTCCTGACTTTC.

V and J are TRBV6-8 and TRBJ1-5; D is undetermined. V lost 7 bases to trimming and J lost 2 bases, with 21 bases between them. Germline assignment: CDR1 MNHGY and CDR2 SAAAGT. The CDR3 extends over 17 amino acids. The CDR3 DNA reads as TGTGCCAGCACGGCCCCGGTGCGGGGATTAGGCAATCAGCCCCAGCATTTT. It specifies CASTAPVRGLGNQPQHF.

The V gene is TRBV18, the J gene TRBJ1-2; a possible D gene is TRBD1 (6 bases). V was clipped by 2 bases and J by 4 bases, with 14 bases between them. Germline V gives CDR1 KGHSH, CDR2 LQKENI. The CDR3 totals 15 residues. In DNA form, the CDR3 reads TGTGCCAGCTCACCAGGACAGAGGACCACCTATGGCTACACCTTC. It encodes CASSPGQRTTYGYTF. The whole variable domain, filled in from reference TRBV18 and TRBJ1-2, reads NAGVMQNPRHLVRRRGQEARLRCSPMKGHSHVYWYRQLPEEGLKFMVYLQKENIIDESGMPKERFSAEFPKEGPSILRIQQVVRGDSAAYFCASSPGQRTTYGYTFGSGTRLTVV.

V is TRBV12-5 and J is TRBJ1-2, with D possibly being TRBD1 (5 bases). The CDR3 is 12 amino acids. The germline V gene encodes CDR1 LGHNT and CDR2 FRNRAP. CDR3 nucleotide sequence: TGTGGACCGACAGCGACTAACTATGGCTACACCTTC. It codes for CGPTATNYGYTF.